The present entry profiles one TCR beta chain with its context. Profiled with immunoSEQ multiplex PCR; TCRdb holds only in-frame clones, not every one. Among roughly 200,000 clones listed, 85% to 90% were seen once. Trimming took 4 bases from V and 1 from J, leaving 8 bases between them. This CDR3 region has 13 residues. CDR1 is SGHRS, CDR2 YFSETQ, per germline. Resolution of symptoms, clearance, or two negative PCRs was present in recovered Cohort 3 donors. These data come from a study of blood T cell repertoires in COVID-19. Study at large: From T cells, B-cell-depleted T cells, or PBMCs came the material, which was cDNA or gDNA.

Sequenced sample: PBMCs or T cells enriched from blood (not recorded which). The chain links TRBV5-1 to TRBJ2-5; D unclear. The TCR was taken from a man between 25 and 39 years old who had recovered from COVID-19. The CDR3 region has the DNA TGCGCCAGCAGCGTTTCAGGCCAAGAGACCCAGTACTTC. The encoded protein is CASSVSGQETQYF.